This TCR beta chain was observed in a study of blood T cells in healthy people across ages. There are 13 residues in the CDR3. V was shortened by 5 bases and J by 5 bases, with 15 bases between the two germline ends. Germline CDR1 and CDR2: SQVTM and ANQGSEA. Whole-study findings and limits: PBMCs left unsorted prevented a conclusive naive versus antigen-experienced comparison.

A second roughly 6 to 11 cycle PCR used barcoded and J-beta primers. Using its own MiXCR run on the 5' RACE reads, TCRdb lists one record per CDR3 protein. The sample includes 550,000 to 700,000 distinct CDR3 sequences, about 26% of them seen just once. This clonotype was counted a few times. What it recognizes is unknown. Sequencing was done on a sample of blood. The rearrangement uses TRBV29-1 and TRBJ2-5; no reliable D call. The receptor was derived from a woman aged 70-85 years in good health. CDR3: CSVPLGRRETQYF. The CDR3 region has the DNA TGCAGCGTTCCCTTGGGTAGAAGGGAGACCCAGTACTTC.